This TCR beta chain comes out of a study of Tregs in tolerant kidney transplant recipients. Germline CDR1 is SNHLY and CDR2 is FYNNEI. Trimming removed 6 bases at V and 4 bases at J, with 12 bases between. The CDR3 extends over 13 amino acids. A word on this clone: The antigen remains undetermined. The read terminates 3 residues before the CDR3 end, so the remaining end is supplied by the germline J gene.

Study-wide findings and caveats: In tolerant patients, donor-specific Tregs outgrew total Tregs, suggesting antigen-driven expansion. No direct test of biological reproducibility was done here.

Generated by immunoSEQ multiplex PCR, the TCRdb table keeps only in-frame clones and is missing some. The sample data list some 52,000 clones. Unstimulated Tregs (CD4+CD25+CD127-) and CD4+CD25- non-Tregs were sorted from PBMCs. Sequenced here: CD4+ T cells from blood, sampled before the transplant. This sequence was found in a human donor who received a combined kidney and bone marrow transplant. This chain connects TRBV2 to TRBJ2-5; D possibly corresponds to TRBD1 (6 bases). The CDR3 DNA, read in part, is TGTGCCAGCAGGCAGGGGCCGGGAGAGACC. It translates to CASRQGPGET. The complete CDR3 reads CASRQGPGETQYF.